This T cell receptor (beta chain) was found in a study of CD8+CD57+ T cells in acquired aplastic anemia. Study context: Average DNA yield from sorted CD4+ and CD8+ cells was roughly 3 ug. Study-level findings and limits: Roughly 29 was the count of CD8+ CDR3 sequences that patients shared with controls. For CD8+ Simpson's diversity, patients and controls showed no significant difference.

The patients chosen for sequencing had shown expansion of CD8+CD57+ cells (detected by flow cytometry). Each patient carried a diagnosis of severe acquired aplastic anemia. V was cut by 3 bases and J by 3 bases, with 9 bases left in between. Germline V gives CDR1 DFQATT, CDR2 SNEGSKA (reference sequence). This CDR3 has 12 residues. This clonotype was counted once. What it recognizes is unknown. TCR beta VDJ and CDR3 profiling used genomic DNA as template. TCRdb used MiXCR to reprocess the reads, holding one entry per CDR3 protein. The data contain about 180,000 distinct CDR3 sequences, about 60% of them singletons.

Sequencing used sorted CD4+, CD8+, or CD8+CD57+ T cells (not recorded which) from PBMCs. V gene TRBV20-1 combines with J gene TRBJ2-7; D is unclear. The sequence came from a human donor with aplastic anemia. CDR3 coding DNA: TGCAGTGCTAGCGGGCCCTACTACGAGCAGTACTTC. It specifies CSASGPYYEQYF.